These T cell receptor beta chains were read from a single sample in a study of blood T cell repertoires in COVID-19. Here immunoSEQ multiplex PCR was the method, and the copy in TCRdb shows in-frame clones only, minus some. The profile shows roughly 74,000 clones, about 89% of them singletons. Sequences were obtained from PBMCs or T cells enriched from blood (not recorded which). The receptor source for this set is a woman between 50 and 59 years old with acute COVID-19. The CDR3 runs from the conserved cysteine through the conserved F or W. The order of the fields is V gene, D gene, CDR3 protein. A D gene is named only where the DNA matches it firmly.

TRBV6-1 - CASSEALEAGELFF
TRBV29-1 TRBD2 CSVEDTSGMYNEQFF
TRBV3-1/TRBV3-2 TRBD1 CASSQDSGTGSYNEQFF
TRBV19 TRBD1 CASSTRQGGGTEAFF
TRBV2 - CASMASGANYGYTF
TRBV19 - CASSIQGTDQPQHF
TRBV6-1 TRBD1 CASSGRGGTGYTGELFF
TRBV7-2 TRBD2 CASSYGGAQETQYF
TRBV2 - CARAQGSAANYGYTF
TRBV6-5 - CAVLGTTYEQYF
TRBV14 TRBD1 CASSQHRGLGGELFF
TRBV27 TRBD2 CASSLYRGRAEQYF
TRBV5-1 TRBD2 CASSRRLTSGRGDEQFF
TRBV6-5 TRBD1 CASSTGASQPQHF
TRBV6-5 - CASSTFRDNNQPQHF
TRBV18 - CASSPGLEGSTEAFF
TRBV12-3/TRBV12-4 - CASNLEGYNEQFF
TRBV5-1 TRBD2 CASSLGLAGMNEQFF
TRBV30 TRBD2 CAWSVRGEGTQYF
TRBV4-2 - CASSQDGGRGYTF
TRBV5-6 - CASSLGQVIISGANVLTF
TRBV2 TRBD2 CASRGTSVYNEQFF
TRBV7-8 - CASSLAGAPREAFF
TRBV5-1 - CASSWGLNPEAFF
TRBV25-1 - CASSDREGSYGYTF
TRBV4-2 TRBD1 CASSQDLGGEWYTDTQYF
TRBV5-1 TRBD1 CASSLGGQISYEQYF
TRBV14 - CASSQGWYTGELFF
TRBV10-1 TRBD2 CASSDGLATLQETQYF
TRBV5-4 - CASSLGRFQVEQFF
TRBV11-3 - CASSPRHLNSPLHF